This TCR beta chain derives from a study of blood T cell repertoires in COVID-19. Study overall: Samples came from the United States, Italy and Spain, spanning acute and convalescent COVID-19. Nucleic acid was either cDNA or gDNA, and it came from T cells, B-cell-depleted T cells, or PBMCs.

Per the study methods: Cell counts per sample came from amplifying reference gene primers. Only in-frame clones appear in the TCRdb table, and some are missing; sequencing was by immunoSEQ multiplex PCR. Clone size and the V and J calls come from that table; the DNA yielded D and trimming. Of some 240,000 clones in the sample, more than 85% were seen once. Seattle researchers signed up patients amid active infection and tracked them longitudinally. The receptor was derived from a man in his sixties with COVID-19, enrolled during active disease. Sequences were obtained from peripheral blood.

The CDR3 nucleotides are TGTGCCAGCAGCCCAAATCAGGGTGAGACCACCGGGGAGCTGTTTTTT. Translation: CASSPNQGETTGELFF. The V gene is TRBV5-4, the J gene TRBJ2-2; D possibly corresponds to TRBD1 (5 bases). The CDR3 contains 16 residues. Trimming took 4 bases from V and 4 from J, leaving 17 bases between them. Germline lookup yields CDR1 SGHNT and CDR2 YYREEE (reference sequence).